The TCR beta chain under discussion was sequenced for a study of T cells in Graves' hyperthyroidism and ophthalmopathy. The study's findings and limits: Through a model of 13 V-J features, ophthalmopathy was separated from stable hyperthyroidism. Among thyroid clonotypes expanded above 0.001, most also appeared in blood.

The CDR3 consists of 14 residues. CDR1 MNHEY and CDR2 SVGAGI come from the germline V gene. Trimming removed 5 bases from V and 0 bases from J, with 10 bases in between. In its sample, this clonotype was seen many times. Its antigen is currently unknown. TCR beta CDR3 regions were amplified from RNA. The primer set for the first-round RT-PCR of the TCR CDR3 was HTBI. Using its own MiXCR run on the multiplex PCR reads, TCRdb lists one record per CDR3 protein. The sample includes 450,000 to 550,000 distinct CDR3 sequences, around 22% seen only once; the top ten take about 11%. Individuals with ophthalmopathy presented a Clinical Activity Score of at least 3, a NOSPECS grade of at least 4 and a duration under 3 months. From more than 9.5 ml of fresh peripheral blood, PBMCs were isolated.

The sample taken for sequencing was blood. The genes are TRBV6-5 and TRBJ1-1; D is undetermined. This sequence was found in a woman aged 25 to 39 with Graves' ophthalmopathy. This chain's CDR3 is CASSPGWVNTEAFF. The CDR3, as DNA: TGTGCCAGCAGTCCCGGATGGGTGAACACTGAAGCTTTCTTT.